Listed below are T cell receptor beta chains from one sample, sequenced in a study of early T cells in non-severe SARS-CoV-2 infection. TCRdb processed the 5' RACE reads anew with MiXCR; each CDR3 protein has one entry. The profile covers under 90,000 distinct CDR3 sequences, with roughly 13% appearing a single time and 6% taken by the ten largest. Source material: whole blood. The source is an adult who was a healthcare worker with PCR-confirmed SARS-CoV-2 infection or an uninfected control (not recorded which). CDR3s include the opening cysteine and the closing phenylalanine or tryptophan. D genes are given only for firm matches. Expanded clones get a size class; other rows say once, few or many, or leave the size out.

clone size: few
J gene: TRBJ2-3
V gene: TRBV7-8
D gene: NA
CDR3 DNA: TGTGCCAGCAGCGTTGGAGTCAGGTCAGATACGCAGTATTTT
CDR3 protein: CASSVGVRSDTQYF

clone size: few
J gene: TRBJ1-1
V gene: TRBV12-3/TRBV12-4
D gene: NA
CDR3 DNA: TGTGCCAGCAGCGCATCCAGGAACACTGAAGCTTTCTTT
CDR3 protein: CASSASRNTEAFF

clone size: many
J gene: TRBJ2-1
V gene: TRBV5-8
D gene: TRBD2
CDR3 DNA: TGTGCCAGCAGCTTGGCCTCCTTAGCGGGCAGCTCCTACAATGAGCAGTTCTTC
CDR3 protein: CASSLASLAGSSYNEQFF

clone size: few
J gene: TRBJ2-7
V gene: TRBV11-2
D gene: NA
CDR3 DNA: TGTGCCAGCAGCTTACAGGTCTACGAGCAGTACTTC
CDR3 protein: CASSLQVYEQYF

clone size: few
J gene: TRBJ2-3
V gene: TRBV2
D gene: TRBD2
CDR3 DNA: TGTGCCCGCAAGTCTAGCGGGGGAATACGAAAGTATTTT
CDR3 protein: CARKSSGGIRKYF

clone size: many
J gene: TRBJ2-5
V gene: TRBV7-8
D gene: TRBD2
CDR3 DNA: TGTGCCAGCAGCTCCCCCCTAGCGGAACACCAAGAGACCCAGTACTTC
CDR3 protein: CASSSPLAEHQETQYF

clone size: few
J gene: TRBJ2-3
V gene: TRBV28
D gene: NA
CDR3 DNA: TGTGCCAGCAGTTTAGGGCACACAGATACGCAGTATTTT
CDR3 protein: CASSLGHTDTQYF

clone size: NA
J gene: TRBJ2-5
V gene: TRBV5-6
D gene: NA
CDR3 DNA: TGTGCCAGCAGCCGAGGCCCCCTGTACCAAGAGACCCAGTACTTC
CDR3 protein: CASSRGPLYQETQYF

clone size: few
J gene: TRBJ2-3
V gene: TRBV5-1
D gene: NA
CDR3 DNA: TGCGCCAGCAGCTTGGCCTCTGGGGCTCTAAGCACAGATACGCAGTATTTT
CDR3 protein: CASSLASGALSTDTQYF

clone size: many
J gene: TRBJ2-3
V gene: TRBV20-1
D gene: NA
CDR3 DNA: TGCAGTGCTAGAGGCTATACGCAGTATTTT
CDR3 protein: CSARGYTQYF

clone size: NA
J gene: TRBJ1-1
V gene: TRBV6-1
D gene: TRBD1
CDR3 DNA: TGTGCCAGCAGTGGAAGGGGGCGAGCCTTCATGAACACTGAAGCTTTCTTT
CDR3 protein: CASSGRGRAFMNTEAFF

clone size: NA
J gene: TRBJ2-7
V gene: TRBV7-8
D gene: NA
CDR3 DNA: TGTGCCAGCAGCTTAGGGGCAGACTGGGCCGCCTACGAGCAGTACTTC
CDR3 protein: CASSLGADWAAYEQYF

clone size: many
J gene: TRBJ1-2
V gene: TRBV28
D gene: NA
CDR3 DNA: TGTGCCAGCACGGACACCGACTATGGCTACACCTTC
CDR3 protein: CASTDTDYGYTF

clone size: NA
J gene: TRBJ1-6
V gene: TRBV28
D gene: NA
CDR3 DNA: TGTGCCAGCAGTTTAAGGGGTATGCGAGTTTCACCCCTCCACTTT
CDR3 protein: CASSLRGMRVSPLHF

clone size: few
J gene: TRBJ1-2
V gene: TRBV20-1
D gene: NA
CDR3 DNA: TGCAGTCCCCCCCTTGGGGCCTATGGCTACACCTTC
CDR3 protein: CSPPLGAYGYTF

clone size: NA
J gene: TRBJ1-1
V gene: TRBV3-1
D gene: NA
CDR3 DNA: TGTGCCAGCAGCCAAAACCCACCGAACACTGAAGTTTTCTTT
CDR3 protein: CASSQNPPNTEVFF

clone size: few
J gene: TRBJ2-7
V gene: TRBV19
D gene: NA
CDR3 DNA: TGTGCCAGTAGTACCGGGACACTGTTTGGGGAGCAGTACTTC
CDR3 protein: CASSTGTLFGEQYF

clone size: NA
J gene: TRBJ1-2
V gene: TRBV6-5
D gene: NA
CDR3 DNA: TGTGCCAGCAGTTACCTGGCAGGGAACTATGGCTACACCTTC
CDR3 protein: CASSYLAGNYGYTF

clone size: few
J gene: TRBJ1-2
V gene: TRBV28
D gene: TRBD1
CDR3 DNA: TGTGCCAGCACCCCAGGGGGGCCCTTAGCTAACTATGGCTACACCTTC
CDR3 protein: CASTPGGPLANYGYTF

clone size: NA
J gene: TRBJ1-5
V gene: TRBV20-1
D gene: NA
CDR3 DNA: TGCAGTGCTAGAGGGTACAGGCTAAATCAGCCCCAGCATTTT
CDR3 protein: CSARGYRLNQPQHF

clone size: many
J gene: TRBJ2-3
V gene: TRBV4-1
D gene: TRBD2
CDR3 DNA: TGCGCCAGCAGCCAATTGGGGCTAGGAGCGGGAGGTGATACGCAGTATTTT
CDR3 protein: CASSQLGLGAGGDTQYF

clone size: many
J gene: TRBJ2-7
V gene: TRBV9
D gene: TRBD1
CDR3 DNA: TGTGCCAGCAGCGTAGAGGGACAGGGGTTCTACGAGCAGTACTTC
CDR3 protein: CASSVEGQGFYEQYF

clone size: many
J gene: TRBJ1-2
V gene: TRBV7-6
D gene: TRBD1
CDR3 DNA: TGTGCCAGCAGCCCCGGACAGGGGGACGGAGGTGGCTACACCTTC
CDR3 protein: CASSPGQGDGGGYTF

clone size: many
J gene: TRBJ2-7
V gene: TRBV14
D gene: NA
CDR3 DNA: TGTGCCAGCAGCCAAGAAGGCTACGAGCAGTACTTC
CDR3 protein: CASSQEGYEQYF

clone size: NA
J gene: TRBJ2-1
V gene: TRBV29-1
D gene: NA
CDR3 DNA: TGCATGGGAGCCACGAGCTCCTACAATGAGCAGTTCTTC
CDR3 protein: CMGATSSYNEQFF

clone size: many
J gene: TRBJ2-1
V gene: TRBV7-3
D gene: TRBD1
CDR3 DNA: TGTGCCAGCAGCTTTGAAGGGGGCACCTACAATGAGCAGTTCTTC
CDR3 protein: CASSFEGGTYNEQFF

clone size: few
J gene: TRBJ1-1
V gene: TRBV5-1
D gene: NA
CDR3 DNA: TGCGCCAGCAGCGTGACAGCTGGAGGTGAAGCTTTCTTT
CDR3 protein: CASSVTAGGEAFF

clone size: NA
J gene: TRBJ1-1
V gene: TRBV20-1
D gene: TRBD1
CDR3 DNA: TGCAGTGCCGCGGGACAGAGGAGGACTGAAGCTTTCTTT
CDR3 protein: CSAAGQRRTEAFF

clone size: few
J gene: TRBJ2-5
V gene: TRBV5-4
D gene: NA
CDR3 DNA: TGTGCCAGCAGCTTGGGGGAATTACAAGAGACCCAGTACTTC
CDR3 protein: CASSLGELQETQYF

clone size: NA
J gene: TRBJ2-7
V gene: TRBV20-1
D gene: NA
CDR3 DNA: TGCAGTGCTAGAGATCTATTAACAGCGCACCGCGACGACGAGCAGTACTTC
CDR3 protein: CSARDLLTAHRDDEQYF

clone size: NA
J gene: TRBJ2-5
V gene: TRBV7-7
D gene: TRBD2
CDR3 DNA: TGTGCTAGCAGCCCCGGACTAGCGGAAGAGACCCAGTACTTC
CDR3 protein: CASSPGLAEETQYF

clone size: NA
J gene: TRBJ2-3
V gene: TRBV20-1
D gene: NA
CDR3 DNA: TGCAGTGCTCGACCCACTGCTAGTACAGATACGCAGTATTTT
CDR3 protein: CSARPTASTDTQYF

clone size: many
J gene: TRBJ1-1
V gene: TRBV30
D gene: NA
CDR3 DNA: TGTGCCTGGAGTGTACAGGGATCCAACACTGAAGCTTTCTTT
CDR3 protein: CAWSVQGSNTEAFF

clone size: few
J gene: TRBJ1-2
V gene: TRBV12-3/TRBV12-4
D gene: NA
CDR3 DNA: TGTGCCAGCAGTTCAGGGTACTATGGCTACACCTTC
CDR3 protein: CASSSGYYGYTF

clone size: many
J gene: TRBJ1-1
V gene: TRBV5-1
D gene: NA
CDR3 DNA: TGCGCCAGCAGCATGGGGTACGGGCTCATGAACACTGAAGCTTTCTTT
CDR3 protein: CASSMGYGLMNTEAFF

clone size: few
J gene: TRBJ2-7
V gene: TRBV30
D gene: TRBD1
CDR3 DNA: TGTGCCTGGAGACAGGGGAACGCCTACGAGCAGTACTTC
CDR3 protein: CAWRQGNAYEQYF

clone size: many
J gene: TRBJ1-5
V gene: TRBV12-3/TRBV12-4
D gene: TRBD1
CDR3 DNA: TGTGCCAGCGGCTCCGACAGGGACTTTCAGCCCCAGCATTTT
CDR3 protein: CASGSDRDFQPQHF

clone size: NA
J gene: TRBJ2-3
V gene: TRBV6-5
D gene: NA
CDR3 DNA: TGTGCCAGCAGTCCTCCGCTTGGGGGGCGGGGAGCAGATACGCAGTATTTT
CDR3 protein: CASSPPLGGRGADTQYF

clone size: many
J gene: TRBJ1-5
V gene: TRBV28
D gene: NA
CDR3 DNA: TGTGCCAGCAGTTTATTGGGCCAGCCCCAGCATTTT
CDR3 protein: CASSLLGQPQHF

clone size: many
J gene: TRBJ1-1
V gene: TRBV5-1
D gene: NA
CDR3 DNA: TGCGCCAGCAGCTTGGAGGGCCCCTTTGGGGCTGAAGCTTTCTTT
CDR3 protein: CASSLEGPFGAEAFF

clone size: many
J gene: TRBJ2-3
V gene: TRBV20-1
D gene: TRBD2
CDR3 DNA: TGCAGTGTTAGACTAGCGGGGGTGCCGTTTTCGATAGATACGCAGTATTTT
CDR3 protein: CSVRLAGVPFSIDTQYF

clone size: few
J gene: TRBJ1-4
V gene: TRBV28
D gene: NA
CDR3 DNA: TGTGCCAGCAGTTCCACCCGCAGGGGTGGTGAAAAACTGTTTTTT
CDR3 protein: CASSSTRRGGEKLFF

clone size: many
J gene: TRBJ2-3
V gene: TRBV6-1
D gene: TRBD2
CDR3 DNA: TGTGCCAGCAGGCGGGAGGGTAGCACAGATACGCAGTATTTT
CDR3 protein: CASRREGSTDTQYF

clone size: few
J gene: TRBJ1-1
V gene: TRBV27
D gene: NA
CDR3 DNA: TGTGCCAGCAGTTTAAAGCCAGGAAAGAACACTGAAGCTTTCTTT
CDR3 protein: CASSLKPGKNTEAFF

clone size: few
J gene: TRBJ1-2
V gene: TRBV29-1
D gene: TRBD1
CDR3 DNA: TGCAGCGTAGGACAGGGGCCTTCCTATGGCTACACCTTC
CDR3 protein: CSVGQGPSYGYTF

clone size: few
J gene: TRBJ2-1
V gene: TRBV12-3/TRBV12-4
D gene: NA
CDR3 DNA: TGTGCCAGCAGTCGACAGTTCAGCTCCTACAATGAGCAGTTCTTC
CDR3 protein: CASSRQFSSYNEQFF

clone size: few
J gene: TRBJ1-3
V gene: TRBV6-1
D gene: NA
CDR3 DNA: TGTGCCAGCAGGTTGGGGGGTGCAGGAAACACCATATATTTT
CDR3 protein: CASRLGGAGNTIYF

clone size: once
J gene: TRBJ2-3
V gene: TRBV9
D gene: NA
CDR3 DNA: TGTGCCAGCAGCTCCCGGACAACTAGCACAGATACGCAGTATTTT
CDR3 protein: CASSSRTTSTDTQYF

clone size: NA
J gene: TRBJ2-3
V gene: TRBV5-5
D gene: TRBD1
CDR3 DNA: TGTGCCAGCAGCAACGGACAGGGGGCCGGCACAGATACGCAGTATTTT
CDR3 protein: CASSNGQGAGTDTQYF

clone size: many
J gene: TRBJ1-5
V gene: TRBV7-2
D gene: NA
CDR3 DNA: TGTGCCAGCAGCCCGGGCAGTTATCAGCCCCAGCATTTT
CDR3 protein: CASSPGSYQPQHF

clone size: NA
J gene: TRBJ2-1
V gene: TRBV28
D gene: TRBD2
CDR3 DNA: TGTGCCAGCAGTTTCTACTTAGCGGGGGCACTACAAAATGAGCAGTTCTTC
CDR3 protein: CASSFYLAGALQNEQFF

clone size: NA
J gene: TRBJ2-7
V gene: TRBV5-6
D gene: TRBD1
CDR3 DNA: TGTGCCAGCTTCCCCGCGGGACAGGGATCCTACGAGCAGTACTTC
CDR3 protein: CASFPAGQGSYEQYF

clone size: NA
J gene: TRBJ1-2
V gene: TRBV5-6
D gene: NA
CDR3 DNA: TGTGCCAGCAGCTTTAGAGAAAATGGCTACACCTTC
CDR3 protein: CASSFRENGYTF

clone size: many
J gene: TRBJ2-3
V gene: TRBV5-4
D gene: TRBD2
CDR3 DNA: TGTGCCAGCAGCTTTGGACTAGCGGGGAGCACAGATACGCAGTATTTT
CDR3 protein: CASSFGLAGSTDTQYF